A single sample is the source of the 3 T cell receptor beta chains below, sequenced in a study of T-cell reconstitution after alpha-beta-depleted transplantation in children listed by TCRdb under 2016. Library generation was performed with PCR. The sequencer listed for this sample is Illumina HiSeq 2500. Molecular barcoding was employed in the preparation of TCR libraries, with unique molecular identifiers being used to normalize TCRbeta repertoire quantification. TCRdb reanalyzed the raw reads on its own, using fastp at Q25 for trimming and MiXCR for clone calling, and kept in-frame beta chains. Each entry is one CDR3 protein sequence, shown with its most common DNA and genes. In this sample the table shows hundreds of thousands of distinct CDR3 sequences, about 9.9% of which occur a single time. The ten biggest clones cover 20% to 25% of the sample. The treatment or condition label, as the study defines it: allogeneic hematopoietic cell transplantation with graft depleted of TCRalphabeta T cells and CD19 B cells.

The sample here was peripheral blood, taken 180 days after TCRalphabeta/CD19-depleted stem cell transplant. The receptors derive from a male patient aged 2-9 years who had a stem cell transplant for chronic granulomatous disease, so the T cells may come from the graft donor.

This clonotype has at least ten counts. The rearrangement links TRBV29-1 to TRBJ2-1; D possibly matches TRBD1 or TRBD2 (5 bases each). Trimming removed 4 bases from V and 0 bases from J, with 13 bases in between. Germline assignment: CDR1 SQVTM and CDR2 ANQGSEA. The length of the CDR3 is 15 residues. The CDR3 region has the DNA TGCAGCGTTGCGGGGCCCGTATCCTCCTACAATGAGCAGTTCTTC. The encoded protein is CSVAGPVSSYNEQFF.

This clonotype showed up many times. The chain joins TRBV7-9 to TRBJ2-1; perhaps TRBD1 as D (5 bases). V lost 2 bases and J lost 3, with 14 bases in between. The CDR3 sequence is 16 residues long. Germline assignment: CDR1 SEHNR and CDR2 FQNEAQ (reference sequence). CDR3 sequence (DNA): TGTGCCAGCAGCTTACTGCAGGGAATTGGCTACAATGAGCAGTTCTTC. Translation gives CASSLLQGIGYNEQFF.

This clonotype has ten or more counts. The V call is TRBV6-5, the J call TRBJ1-5; D call uncertain. CDR1 MNHEY and CDR2 SVGAGI come from the germline V gene. This CDR3 is built from 17 residues. Trimming pared 0 bases from V and 3 bases from J, leaving 15 bases between. The CDR3 coding sequence is TGTGCCAGCAGTTACTCTGAGGCCGGTCCGCCCAATCAGCCCCAGCATTTT. Amino acid sequence: CASSYSEAGPPNQPQHF.